This T cell receptor (beta chain) was documented in a study of cytomegalovirus exposure and HLA in healthy donors. Study-wide findings and caveats: DRB1 had the most TCR associations and HLA-C the fewest, a later analysis found, with rates varying by HLA locus.

The CDR3 covers 15 residues. The V gene's germline CDR1 is KGHSH and CDR2 LQKENI. The junction had 6 bases not matched to a gene; V was cut back by 3 bases and J by 3 bases. With regard to this clone: Its antigen remains unknown.

Primers included in the PCR were 60 Vbeta and 13 Jbeta primers. Produced via immunoSEQ multiplex PCR; TCRdb's table is partial and in-frame only. This sample carries about 180,000 clones, about 72% of them seen once, and the ten largest clones take 2% to 2.5%. This receptor was obtained from a human donor in good health. Sequenced input: PBMCs. The rearrangement uses TRBV18 and TRBJ2-7; 9 nucleotides align to TRBD1. The CDR3 nucleotides read TGTGCCAGCTCACCCTCCGGGACAGGGTACTACGAGCAGTACTTC. Protein product: CASSPSGTGYYEQYF.